The 25 T cell receptor beta chains reported below all come from one sample, sequenced in a study of blood T cells in healthy people across ages. Sample-barcoded 5' priming and a J-beta primer mix drove a second PCR of 7 to 11 cycles. TCRdb re-called the 5' RACE reads with MiXCR, one entry per CDR3 protein. The profile shows approximately 780,000 distinct CDR3 sequences, under 30% of them singletons. The data were also submitted as part of a second study, on T cells of mothers and their children.

The sample comprised blood. The receptor source for this set is a boy aged 10-17 years in good health.

The V and J genes are TRBV5-1 and TRBJ1-4; D is unresolved. Trimming cost V 1 base and J 0 bases, with 7 bases left between them. Germline V gene lookup returns CDR1 SGHRS and CDR2 YFSETQ. The CDR3 covers 15 residues. Here the CDR3 reads CASSLYSSTNEKLFF. The CDR3 DNA sequence: TGCGCCAGCAGCTTGTACTCCTCAACTAATGAAAAACTGTTTTTT.

This clonotype was recorded a few times. CDR3 protein: CSARDPSPGLPNEQYF. CDR3 sequence (DNA): TGCAGTGCTAGAGATCCATCTCCGGGGCTACCTAACGAGCAGTACTTC. The gene calls are TRBV20-1 and TRBJ2-7, with D perhaps being TRBD1 or TRBD2 (5 bases each). V lost 0 bases and J 5 bases, leaving 20 bases between the germline ends. CDR1 and CDR2 from the germline V gene are DFQATT and SNEGSKA (reference sequence). The CDR3 is 16 amino acids.

This clonotype was seen repeatedly, ten times or more. The rearrangement joins TRBV7-3 to TRBJ2-5; D gene ambiguous. The CDR3 has 13 residues. Germline CDR1 reads SGHTA; CDR2 reads FQGTGA. With 5 bases removed from V and 2 bases from J, the gap between germline ends came to 9 bases. This chain's CDR3 is CASSRQAQETQYF. The CDR3 region has the DNA TGTGCCAGCAGCCGGCAGGCTCAAGAGACCCAGTACTTC.

This clonotype turned up a few times. The V gene is TRBV11-1, the J gene TRBJ2-5; D unclear. This CDR3 has 13 residues. The germline V and J ends were trimmed by 5 bases and 5 bases, with 12 bases remaining between them. Germline lookup yields CDR1 SGHAT and CDR2 FQDESV (reference sequence). The CDR3 here is CASSARPRETQYF. CDR3 DNA sequence: TGTGCCAGCAGCGCCCGCCCTAGGGAGACCCAGTACTTC.

V is TRBV9 and J is TRBJ1-2; no reliable D call. This CDR3 has 12 amino acids. The V end lost 1 base, the J end lost 5 bases, and 6 bases lay between the germline ends. From germline, CDR1 is SGDLS and CDR2 YYNGEE. CDR3 sequence reads: CASSVSDYGYTF. CDR3 sequence (DNA): TGTGCCAGCAGCGTATCCGATTATGGCTACACCTTC.

This clonotype was seen only a few times. Written as DNA, the CDR3 is TGTGCCAGCAGTGTGGTAGCGGGGGGGCCGTGGGAGACCCAGTACTTC. Translating gives CASSVVAGGPWETQYF. The chain links TRBV25-1 to TRBJ2-5; 11 bases agree with TRBD2. J lost 5 bases, V lost 4 bases, and 9 bases had no gene match. The V gene's germline CDR1 is MGHDK and CDR2 SYGVNS. There are 16 residues in the CDR3.

The CDR3 region has the DNA TGTGCCAGCAGGACGGACCTCCCGAACACTGAAGCTTTCTTT. Protein sequence: CASRTDLPNTEAFF. V and J are TRBV2 and TRBJ1-1, with D hard to call. Germline assignment: CDR1 SNHLY and CDR2 FYNNEI. V was clipped by 6 bases and J by 1 base, with 12 bases between them. The CDR3 is 14 residues long.

The chain recombines TRBV4-1 with TRBJ2-5; D may match TRBD1 or TRBD2 (5 bases each). The end of the DNA aligns better with TRBJ2-7, so the J call may be wrong. Germline V lookup: CDR1 MGHRA, CDR2 YSYEKL. This CDR3 has 14 residues. CDR3 nucleotides: TGCGCCAGCAGCCAATCGGGACCTTTTTACGAGCAGTACTTC. As protein: CASSQSGPFYEQYF.

V is TRBV2 and J is TRBJ1-4; TRBD1 is a possible D gene (6 bases). V lost 6 bases and J lost 8, with 10 bases in between. The CDR3 is made up of 12 amino acids. The germline CDR1 and CDR2 sequences are SNHLY and FYNNEI. The CDR3 DNA reads as TGTGCCAGCAGAAACCAGGGGGAAAAACTGTTTTTT. It is translated as CASRNQGEKLFF.

The chain recombines TRBV6-5 with TRBJ2-4, with D possibly TRBD2 on 5 matching bases. The germline gives CDR1 MNHEY, CDR2 SVGAGI. V was trimmed by 3 bases and J by 3 bases, leaving 12 bases between them. The CDR3 is 15 amino acids. The CDR3 sequence is CASSYFSGDKNIQYF. CDR3 bases: TGTGCCAGCAGTTATTTTTCCGGGGACAAAAACATTCAGTACTTC.

The rearrangement joins TRBV29-1 to TRBJ2-4; TRBD1 or TRBD2 may be the D gene (6 bases each). Per the germline V gene, CDR1 is SQVTM and CDR2 is ANQGSEA. The ends were cut back, 1 base at V and 3 bases at J, with 10 bases in the middle. The CDR3 extends over 14 amino acids. This CDR3 is CSVEVRGGKNIQYF. CDR3 coding DNA: TGCAGCGTTGAAGTCAGGGGAGGCAAAAACATTCAGTACTTC.

This clonotype was picked up many times. The chain uses TRBV28 and TRBJ1-2; tentative D call: TRBD1 (6 bases). CDR3 length: 11 amino acids. CDR1 is MDHEN, CDR2 SYDVKM, per germline. The germline V and J ends were trimmed by 5 bases and 6 bases, with 7 bases remaining between them. CDR3 sequence: CASSHRDGYTF. CDR3 coding DNA: TGTGCCAGCAGTCACAGGGATGGCTACACCTTC.

A few counts support this clonotype. The chain employs TRBV28 and TRBJ2-5; TRBD2 agrees at 10 bases. Per germline, CDR1 MDHEN and CDR2 SYDVKM. Losses at the gene ends were 4 bases for V and 5 bases for J; bases not matched to a gene: 16. The CDR3 consists of 18 residues. The CDR3, as DNA: TGTGCCAGCAGTTCCCCCTCCGGGCTAGCGGGGGCCCTGGAGACCCAGTACTTC. Protein sequence: CASSSPSGLAGALETQYF.

V is TRBV7-9 and J is TRBJ2-5; the D gene is possibly TRBD2 (5 bases). There are 16 residues in the CDR3. Germline V gene lookup returns CDR1 SEHNR and CDR2 FQNEAQ (reference sequence). Between the trimmed V and J ends, which lost 1 base and 5 bases, there was a span of 17 bases. This chain's CDR3 is CASSLGEAVWKETQYF. The CDR3 region has the DNA TGTGCCAGCAGCTTAGGGGAAGCGGTTTGGAAGGAGACCCAGTACTTC.

This clonotype turned up a few times. J is TRBJ2-6 and V is TRBV6-2 or TRBV6-3; perhaps TRBD1 as D (6 bases). The V end was cut by 8 bases, the J end by 1 base, with 21 bases between. This CDR3 spans 18 amino acids. From germline, CDR1 is MNHEY and CDR2 SVGEGT. CDR3 bases: TGTGCCAGCCCTAATTACCGGGACACTCCGTCTGGGGCCAACGTCCTGACTTTC. Protein: CASPNYRDTPSGANVLTF.

This chain connects TRBV11-2 to TRBJ2-4, with D maybe TRBD2 (6 bases). This CDR3 has 16 amino acids. Germline V gene lookup returns CDR1 SGHAT and CDR2 FQNNGV. V dropped 1 base and J dropped 4 bases, with 14 bases sitting between them. The CDR3 DNA sequence: TGTGCCAGCAGCTTAGTATCAGCCCGGGGGAAAAACATTCAGTACTTC. Encoded protein: CASSLVSARGKNIQYF.

In its sample, this clonotype was seen a few times. The chain combines TRBV20-1 with TRBJ2-1; D possibly matches TRBD1 or TRBD2 (6 bases each). Trimming removed 1 base from V and 5 bases from J, with 15 bases in between. The CDR3 spans 15 residues. The V gene's germline CDR1 is DFQATT and CDR2 SNEGSKA (reference sequence). As DNA, the CDR3 is TGCAGTGCTAGAGTAGGAGGGGGGCCTAACAATGAGCAGTTCTTC. Translation gives CSARVGGGPNNEQFF.

The V gene is TRBV2, the J gene TRBJ1-2; maybe TRBD1 (5 bases). Germline CDR1 reads SNHLY; CDR2 reads FYNNEI. The V gene lost 4 bases and the J gene lost 6 bases, with 12 bases spanning the gap. The CDR3 is 13 amino acids. In nucleotides, the CDR3 is TGTGCCAGCAGTGTGGGGCAGGGCCATGGCTACACCTTC. It encodes CASSVGQGHGYTF.

This clonotype was seen a handful of times. The chain joins TRBV7-3 to TRBJ2-5; 7 nucleotides align to TRBD2. The J call is doubtful: the DNA matches TRBJ2-7 better. Germline values: CDR1 SGHTA, CDR2 FQGTGA. This CDR3 is 13 amino acids long. CDR3 sequence reads: CASSLGGEGEQYF. The CDR3 bases are TGTGCCAGCAGCTTAGGGGGGGAAGGCGAGCAGTACTTC.

The count of this clonotype is one. The chain carries TRBV12-3 or TRBV12-4 and TRBJ2-5, with 7 bases identical to TRBD2. This CDR3 contains 15 residues. Germline trimming cut 6 bases from V and 9 bases from J; bases unmatched to any gene: 16. In DNA form, the CDR3 reads TGTGCCAGCAGCCGAACCCTACTAGCGACGGAGGCCCAGTACTTC. Translation: CASSRTLLATEAQYF.

For this clonotype: One end of the junction varies from germline; a read error may be responsible. The DNA of the CDR3 is TGTGCTAGCAGCTTAGTAGATTCCCCTGGTATCCCCTACAATGAGCAGTTCTTC. Residues: CASSLVDSPGIPYNEQFF. This sequence joins TRBV7-7 and TRBJ2-1; D gene uncertain. Germline CDR1 and CDR2: SSHAT and FNYEAQ (reference sequence). CDR3 length: 18 residues.

The chain combines TRBV12-3 or TRBV12-4 with TRBJ2-7; TRBD1 aligns across 7 bases. The trim removed 1 base at V and 4 bases at J, leaving 7 bases unmatched. This CDR3 has 15 amino acids. CDR3 in DNA: TGTGCCAGCAGTTTAGGGACAGGAGTATTATACGAGCAGTACTTC. Amino acids: CASSLGTGVLYEQYF.

This rearrangement joins TRBV4-1 to TRBJ2-5; D may correspond to TRBD1 or TRBD2 (5 bases each). CDR3 length: 13 residues. Trimming pared 4 bases from V and 2 bases from J, leaving 8 bases between. The germline V gene encodes CDR1 MGHRA and CDR2 YSYEKL. In DNA, the CDR3 is TGCGCCAGCAGCCGTTGGGGGCAAGAGACCCAGTACTTC. Its translation is CASSRWGQETQYF.

The rearrangement joins TRBV12-3 or TRBV12-4 to TRBJ2-5; D unresolved. The J call may be mistaken, given a closer DNA end match to TRBJ2-1. There are 12 residues in the CDR3. The CDR3 loop is CASTIFDNEQFF. CDR3 bases: TGTGCCAGCACCATTTTCGACAATGAGCAGTTCTTC.

The rearrangement uses TRBV2 and TRBJ2-5, with 11 bases fitting TRBD2. After removal of 6 bases from V and 5 bases from J, the junction contained 8 bases not matched to a gene. This CDR3 contains 15 residues. The germline CDR1 and CDR2 sequences are SNHLY and FYNNEI. The CDR3 nucleotides read TGTGCCAGCAGGAGCACTGGGACTAGCGGTGAGACCCAGTACTTC. Its protein product is CASRSTGTSGETQYF.